This T cell receptor beta chain was captured by sequencing in a study of T-cell memory formation after mild COVID-19 (dated by TCRdb to about 2021). Broadly, across the study: TCR sequence clusters from the two donors were largely donor specific. Two young, previously healthy adult volunteers made up the cohort, one male and one female. In two donors, T-cell clones that expanded and contracted after mild COVID-19 were followed by sequencing TCRalpha and TCRbeta repertoires longitudinally.

PBMCs were isolated by Ficoll-Paque density gradient centrifugation. Summary of the overall study and its limitations: Some responding clones were detected in pre-infection memory, which suggested that pre-existing cross-reactive memory T cells had joined the SARS-CoV-2 response. SARS-CoV-2 specificity of the second-wave clones peaking on day 37 was not confirmed. Contracting CD4+ clones appeared mostly in the CM and EM memory subsets, whereas CD8+ clones were enriched in EMRA. The study covered only a couple of mild cases, and larger cohorts including severe cases with pre-infection samples were considered necessary. Clones contracting from day 15 to 85 had balanced CD4/CD8 phenotypes, while a second wave expanding from day 15 to 37 was biased towards CD4+.

The CDR3 has 16 amino acids, counting the end cysteine and phenylalanine. The read is trimmed to its CDR3 DNA, 48 bases read in frame from base 1. CDR1 is given as SNHLY and CDR2 as FYNNEI, both from the germline V gene. The V end loses 6 bases and the J end loses 1 base, and a stretch of 15 bases separates them. Sequenced using an Illumina NovaSeq 6000. TCRalpha and TCRbeta cDNA libraries were built by 5'RACE with constant-segment primers, adding sample barcodes and unique molecular identifiers. RNA was extracted from every sample with Trizol reagent. The libraries were amplified in two PCR steps, and the second step added a second sample barcode and Illumina TruSeq adapters. The libraries were sequenced on an Illumina NovaSeq using 2 x 150 bp paired-end reads. The study's own analysis went as follows. Demultiplexing of reads and collapsing into UMI-guided consensus sequences were performed with migec v1.2.7. Using mixcr v2.1.11, UMI consensuses were aligned to TRA and TRB V and J templates and then assembled into clonotypes. Clonotypes were classified as expanded or contracted when called significant by both edgeR and NoisET, with noise models trained on biological replicates. For edgeR calls, a false discovery rate-adjusted p below 0.01 and a log2 fold-change threshold of 1 were applied. PCA with hierarchical clustering of max-normalized trajectories of the 1000 most abundant clonotypes was used as exploratory dynamics analysis. Separately sequenced CD4+ and CD8+ repertoires were used to assign the CD4 or CD8 phenotype of responding clones. TCRdb redid the processing of the public reads, applying fastp at Q25 and MiXCR, and retained in-frame beta chains. One record per CDR3 amino acid sequence lists the most common genes and DNA. The V and J calls, along with clone size, are taken from TCRdb and not from the paper's own processing. This sample comprises approximately 210,000 distinct CDR3 sequences, around 25% of them detected only once. The top ten hold roughly 11% of the sample.

A word on this clonotype: There is no known antigen for this receptor. No much larger clone exists at a distance of one base, and base qualities are not known.

Sequenced input: PBMCs or a T cell subset sorted from them (not recorded which). The sequence derives from an adult woman who had mild COVID-19 (a few samples of this study predate the infection). The sample titles of this study are shuffled in the database, so cell type and time point are left out; the donor was told from shared clones. The chain joins TRBV2 to TRBJ2-2; the D gene remains uncertain. The DNA sequence follows: TGTGCCAGCAGCGTCCGGACCCCCTGGAACACCGGGGAGCTGTTTTTT. The resulting protein is CASSVRTPWNTGELFF.